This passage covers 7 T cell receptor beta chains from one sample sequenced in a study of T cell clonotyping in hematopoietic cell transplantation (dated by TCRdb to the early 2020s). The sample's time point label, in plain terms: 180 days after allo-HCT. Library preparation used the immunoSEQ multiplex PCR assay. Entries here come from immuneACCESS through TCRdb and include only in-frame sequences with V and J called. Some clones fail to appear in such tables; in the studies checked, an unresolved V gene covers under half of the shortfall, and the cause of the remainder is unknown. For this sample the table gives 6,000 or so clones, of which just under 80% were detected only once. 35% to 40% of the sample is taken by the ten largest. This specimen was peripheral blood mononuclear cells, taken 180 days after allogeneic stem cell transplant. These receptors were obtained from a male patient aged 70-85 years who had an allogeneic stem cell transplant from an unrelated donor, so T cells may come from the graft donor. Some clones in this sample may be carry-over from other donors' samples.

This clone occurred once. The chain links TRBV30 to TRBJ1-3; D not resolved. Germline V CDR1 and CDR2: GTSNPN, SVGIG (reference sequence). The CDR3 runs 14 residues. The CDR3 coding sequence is TGTTCCACGAACCTACAAGATTCTGGAAACACCATATATTTT. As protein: CSTNLQDSGNTIYF.

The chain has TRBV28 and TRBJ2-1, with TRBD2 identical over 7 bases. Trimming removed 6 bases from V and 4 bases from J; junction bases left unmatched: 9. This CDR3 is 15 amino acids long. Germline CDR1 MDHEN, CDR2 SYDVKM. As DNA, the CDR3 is TGTGCCAGCAGCCGACCGGGACTAATTTACAATGAGCAGTTCTTC. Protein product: CASSRPGLIYNEQFF.

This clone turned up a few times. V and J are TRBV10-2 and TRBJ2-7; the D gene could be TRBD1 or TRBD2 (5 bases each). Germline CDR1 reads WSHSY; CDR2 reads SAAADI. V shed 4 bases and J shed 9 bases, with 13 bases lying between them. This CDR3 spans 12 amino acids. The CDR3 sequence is CASSGAGAAQYF. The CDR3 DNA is TGCGCCAGCAGTGGGGCCGGGGCGGCGCAGTACTTC.

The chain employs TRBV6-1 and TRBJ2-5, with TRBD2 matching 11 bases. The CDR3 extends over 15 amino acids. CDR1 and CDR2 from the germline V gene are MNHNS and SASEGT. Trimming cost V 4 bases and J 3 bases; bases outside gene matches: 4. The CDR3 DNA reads TGTGCCAGCAGTGGGGGACTAGCGGCAGAAGAGACCCAGTACTTC. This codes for CASSGGLAAEETQYF.

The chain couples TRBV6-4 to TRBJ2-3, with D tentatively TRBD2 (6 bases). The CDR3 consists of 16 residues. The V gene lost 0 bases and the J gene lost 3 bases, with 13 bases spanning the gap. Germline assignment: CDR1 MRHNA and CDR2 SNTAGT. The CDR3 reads CASSDSSGDGTDTQYF. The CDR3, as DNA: TGTGCCAGCAGTGACTCGTCGGGAGATGGGACAGATACGCAGTATTTT.

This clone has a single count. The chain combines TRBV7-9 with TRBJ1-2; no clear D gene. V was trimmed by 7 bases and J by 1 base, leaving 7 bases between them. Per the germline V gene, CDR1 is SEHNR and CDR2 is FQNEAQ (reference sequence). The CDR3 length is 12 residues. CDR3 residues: CASTLGNYGYTF. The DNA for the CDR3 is TGTGCCAGCACCCTGGGTAACTATGGCTACACCTTC.

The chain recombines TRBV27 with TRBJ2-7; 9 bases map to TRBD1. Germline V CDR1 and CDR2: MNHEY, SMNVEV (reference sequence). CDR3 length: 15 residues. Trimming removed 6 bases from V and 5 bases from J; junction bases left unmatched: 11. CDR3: CASRGTGTGSHEQYF. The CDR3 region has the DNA TGTGCCAGCAGGGGAACCGGGACAGGGTCCCACGAGCAGTACTTC.